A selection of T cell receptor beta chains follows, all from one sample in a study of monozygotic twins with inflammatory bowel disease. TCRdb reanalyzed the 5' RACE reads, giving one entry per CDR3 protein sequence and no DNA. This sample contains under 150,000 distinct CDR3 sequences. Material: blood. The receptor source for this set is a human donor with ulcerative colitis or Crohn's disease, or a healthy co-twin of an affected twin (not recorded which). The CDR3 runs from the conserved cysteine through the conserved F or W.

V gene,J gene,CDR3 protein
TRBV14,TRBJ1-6,CASSWDRYSPLHF
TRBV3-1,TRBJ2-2,CASSQEMRGSYTGELFF
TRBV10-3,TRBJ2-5,CAIRRGTGQETQYF
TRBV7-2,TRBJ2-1,CASSLARAGYNEQFF
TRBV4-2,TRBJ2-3,CASSQGRFSGQSTDTQYF
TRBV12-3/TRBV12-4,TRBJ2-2,CASSRRTGDPTGELFF
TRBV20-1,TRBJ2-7,CSATEGSYEQYF
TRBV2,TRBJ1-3,CASSEVLGSGNTIYF
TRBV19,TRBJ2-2,CASSGSQLRNTGELFF
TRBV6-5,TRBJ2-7,CASSYLRTGYEQYF
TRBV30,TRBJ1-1,CAWSVSGRLSAFF
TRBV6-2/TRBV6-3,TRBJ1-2,CASSYGRLNYGYTF
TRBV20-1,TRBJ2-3,CSASWGRTDTQYF
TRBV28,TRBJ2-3,CASSFAGRLRADTQYF
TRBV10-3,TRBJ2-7,CAISAGTGTTYEQYF
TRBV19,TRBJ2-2,CASIREGGRTGELFF
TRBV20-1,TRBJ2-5,CSARISLDQETQYF
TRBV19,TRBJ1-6,CASGPSDTRSYNSPLHF
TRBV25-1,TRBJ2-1,CASSGDRGFIEQFF
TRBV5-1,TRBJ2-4,CASSLVIRGRSKNIQYF
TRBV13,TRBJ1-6,CGTGSPGAPLHF
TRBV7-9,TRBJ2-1,CASSPGQGIAYNEQFF
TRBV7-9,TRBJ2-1,CASSPIGGPYNEQFF
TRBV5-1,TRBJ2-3,CASSLARGEGTDTQYF
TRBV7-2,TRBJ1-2,CASSLIQRWGYTF
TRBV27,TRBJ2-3,CASSSIGSHTDTQYF
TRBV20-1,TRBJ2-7,CSAEPSGQLSYEQYF
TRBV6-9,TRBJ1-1,CASSVLPGDSDPEAFF